A single sample gave rise to the 2 T cell receptor beta chains below, sequenced in a study of graft-versus-host responses after intestinal transplantation. These TCRs' antigens remain unknown. TCRdb keeps only in-frame clones here, not all; method: immunoSEQ multiplex PCR. The table has some 100,000 clones, around 93% seen once; the top ten hold about 0.073%. The starting material was unstimulated CD8+ T cells sorted from spleen or lymph node cells, obtained before transplant. These receptors all come from a human donor who was the organ donor for an intestinal transplant.

The chain combines TRBV29-1 with TRBJ1-1; maybe TRBD1 (5 bases). Trimming shortened V by 7 bases and J by 0 bases, and 9 bases separated the two germline ends. Per germline, CDR1 SQVTM and CDR2 ANQGSEA. This CDR3 has 12 residues. CDR3 sequence: CSAMTVNTEAFF. The DNA for the CDR3 is TGCAGCGCCATGACAGTGAACACTGAAGCTTTCTTT.

The chain has TRBV5-6 and TRBJ1-2, with D hard to call. The CDR3 runs 16 residues. Trimming removed 0 bases from V and 0 bases from J, with 12 bases in between. Per germline, CDR1 SGHDT and CDR2 YYEEEE. The CDR3 spells CASSLARQRANYGYTF. CDR3 in DNA: TGTGCCAGCAGCTTGGCCAGGCAGAGGGCTAACTATGGCTACACCTTC.